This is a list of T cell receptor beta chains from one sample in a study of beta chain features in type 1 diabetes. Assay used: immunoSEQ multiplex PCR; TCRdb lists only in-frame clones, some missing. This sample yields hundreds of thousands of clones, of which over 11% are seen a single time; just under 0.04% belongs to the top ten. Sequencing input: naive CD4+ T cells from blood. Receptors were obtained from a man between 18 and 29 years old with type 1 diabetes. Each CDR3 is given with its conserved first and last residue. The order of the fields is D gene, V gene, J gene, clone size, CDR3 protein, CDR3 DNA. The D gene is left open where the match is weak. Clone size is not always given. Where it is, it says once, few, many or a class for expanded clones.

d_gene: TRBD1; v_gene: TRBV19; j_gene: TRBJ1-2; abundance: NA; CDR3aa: CASSPRTGLRGGYTF; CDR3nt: TGTGCCAGTAGTCCCAGGACAGGCCTCCGGGGTGGCTACACCTTC
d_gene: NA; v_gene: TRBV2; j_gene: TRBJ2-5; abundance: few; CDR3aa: CASSASEETQYF; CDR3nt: TGTGCCAGCAGCGCTAGCGAAGAGACCCAGTACTTC
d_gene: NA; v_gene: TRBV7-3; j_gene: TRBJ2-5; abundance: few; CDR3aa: CASSLVPSQETQYF; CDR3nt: TGTGCCAGCAGCTTAGTGCCCAGCCAAGAGACCCAGTACTTC
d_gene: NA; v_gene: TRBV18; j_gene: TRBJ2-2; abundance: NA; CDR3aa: CASSPRGPNTGELFF; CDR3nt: TGTGCCAGCTCACCACGCGGTCCGAACACCGGGGAGCTGTTTTTT
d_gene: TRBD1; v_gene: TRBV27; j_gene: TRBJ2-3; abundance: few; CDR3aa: CASSSGQGKGRTQYF; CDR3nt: TGTGCCAGCAGTTCCGGACAGGGTAAGGGGAGGACGCAGTATTTT
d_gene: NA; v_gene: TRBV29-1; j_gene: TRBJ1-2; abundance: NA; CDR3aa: CSVDRDFYGYTF; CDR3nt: TGCAGCGTCGATCGTGACTTCTATGGCTACACCTTC
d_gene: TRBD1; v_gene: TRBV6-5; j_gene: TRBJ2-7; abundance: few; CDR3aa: CASSLRDRGYEQYF; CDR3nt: TGTGCCAGCAGTCTCCGGGACAGGGGCTACGAGCAGTACTTC
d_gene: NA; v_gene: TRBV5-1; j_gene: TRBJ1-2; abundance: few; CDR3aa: CASSLSTETYYGYTF; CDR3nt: TGCGCCAGCAGCTTGTCGACGGAGACTTACTATGGCTACACCTTC
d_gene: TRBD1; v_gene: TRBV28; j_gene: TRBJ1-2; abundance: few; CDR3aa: CASSSGQVVYGYTF; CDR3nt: TGTGCCAGCAGTTCTGGACAGGTGGTCTATGGCTACACCTTC
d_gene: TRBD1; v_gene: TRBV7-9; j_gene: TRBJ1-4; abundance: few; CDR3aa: CASSLEGQGRLFF; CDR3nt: TGTGCCAGCAGCTTAGAAGGACAGGGACGGCTGTTTTTT
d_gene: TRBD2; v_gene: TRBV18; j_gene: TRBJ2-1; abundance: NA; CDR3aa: CASSPSGLAGGLSYNEQFF; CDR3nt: TGTGCCAGCTCACCCTCGGGACTAGCGGGGGGCCTCTCCTACAATGAGCAGTTCTTC
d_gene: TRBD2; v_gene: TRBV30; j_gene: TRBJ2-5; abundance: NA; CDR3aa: CALTLAGGLETQYF; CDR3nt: TGTGCCTTAACCCTAGCGGGAGGATTAGAGACCCAGTACTTC
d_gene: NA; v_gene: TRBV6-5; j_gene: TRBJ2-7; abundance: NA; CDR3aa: CASSSNYEQYF; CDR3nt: TGTGCCAGCAGTTCCAACTACGAGCAGTACTTC
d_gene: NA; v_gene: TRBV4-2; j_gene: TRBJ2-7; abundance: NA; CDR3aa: CASSRAGTQSSYEQYF; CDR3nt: TGTGCCAGCAGCCGAGCCGGGACACAGAGCTCCTACGAGCAGTACTTC
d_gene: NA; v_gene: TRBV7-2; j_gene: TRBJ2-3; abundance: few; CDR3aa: CASSLLGLTSTDTQYF; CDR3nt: TGTGCCAGCAGCTTATTGGGTCTTACTAGCACAGATACGCAGTATTTT
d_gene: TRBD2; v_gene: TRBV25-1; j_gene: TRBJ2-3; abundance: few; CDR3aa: CASSELAGVTDTQYF; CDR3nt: TGTGCCAGCAGTGAATTGGCGGGGGTCACAGATACGCAGTATTTT
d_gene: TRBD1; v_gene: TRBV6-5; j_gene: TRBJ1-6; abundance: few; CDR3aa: CASSRGQGLSPLHF; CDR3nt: TGTGCCAGCAGTCGGGGACAGGGGCTCTCACCCCTCCACTTT
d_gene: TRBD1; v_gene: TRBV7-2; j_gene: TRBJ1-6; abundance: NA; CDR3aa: CASSFTGTALGSPLHF; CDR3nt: TGTGCCAGCAGCTTCACCGGGACAGCGTTGGGTTCACCCCTCCACTTT
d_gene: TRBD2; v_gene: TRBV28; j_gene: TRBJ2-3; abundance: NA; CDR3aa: CASSLWGTSPSTDTQYF; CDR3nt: TGTGCCAGCAGTTTATGGGGGACTAGTCCTAGCACAGATACGCAGTATTTT
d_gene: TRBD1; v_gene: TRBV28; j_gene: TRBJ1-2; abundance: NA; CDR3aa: CASSLGTGERGYTF; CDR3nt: TGTGCCAGCAGTTTAGGGACAGGGGAGCGGGGCTACACCTTC
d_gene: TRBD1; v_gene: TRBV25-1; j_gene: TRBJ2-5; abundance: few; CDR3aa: CASSRQGETQYF; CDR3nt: TGTGCCAGCAGCCGACAGGGCGAGACCCAGTACTTC
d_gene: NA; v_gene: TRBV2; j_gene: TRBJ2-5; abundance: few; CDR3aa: CASSGDQETQYF; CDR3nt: TGTGCCAGCAGTGGCGACCAAGAGACCCAGTACTTC
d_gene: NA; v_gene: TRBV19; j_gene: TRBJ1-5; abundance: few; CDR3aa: CASSASLQVTSNQPQHF; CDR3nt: TGTGCCAGTAGTGCTTCTTTACAGGTTACTAGCAATCAGCCCCAGCATTTT
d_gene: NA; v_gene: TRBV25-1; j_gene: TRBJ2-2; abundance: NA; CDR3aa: CASSGTENTGELFF; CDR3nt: TGTGCCAGCAGTGGGACAGAGAACACCGGGGAGCTGTTTTTT
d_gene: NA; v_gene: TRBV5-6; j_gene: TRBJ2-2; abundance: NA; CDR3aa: CASSSNTGELFF; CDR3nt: TGTGCCAGCAGCTCGAACACCGGGGAGCTGTTTTTT
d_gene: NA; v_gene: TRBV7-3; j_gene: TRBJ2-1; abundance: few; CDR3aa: CASSLSGIGSNEQFF; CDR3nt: TGTGCCAGCAGCTTAAGCGGCATCGGGTCCAATGAGCAGTTCTTC
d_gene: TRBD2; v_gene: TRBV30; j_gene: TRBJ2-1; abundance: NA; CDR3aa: CAWSVPGLAGGTGYNEQFF; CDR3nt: TGTGCCTGGAGTGTACCCGGGCTAGCGGGCGGCACCGGTTACAATGAGCAGTTCTTC
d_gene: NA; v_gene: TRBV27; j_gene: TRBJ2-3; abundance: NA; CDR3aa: CASSLSEAGDTQYF; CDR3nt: TGTGCCAGCAGTTTATCGGAGGCGGGAGATACGCAGTATTTT
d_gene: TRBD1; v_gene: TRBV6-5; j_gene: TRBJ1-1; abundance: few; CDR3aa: CASSDDRGSEAFF; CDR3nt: TGTGCCAGCAGTGACGACAGGGGGTCTGAAGCTTTCTTT
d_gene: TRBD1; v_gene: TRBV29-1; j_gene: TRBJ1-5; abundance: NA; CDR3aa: CSVVDRDPNQPQHF; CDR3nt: TGCAGCGTTGTCGACAGGGACCCTAATCAGCCCCAGCATTTT
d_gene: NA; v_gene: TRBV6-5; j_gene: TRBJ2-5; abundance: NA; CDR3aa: CASSYSDPVQETQYF; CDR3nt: TGTGCCAGCAGTTACAGTGATCCGGTCCAGGAGACCCAGTACTTC
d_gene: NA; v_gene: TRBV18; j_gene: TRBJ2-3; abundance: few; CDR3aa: CASSPPARTDTQYF; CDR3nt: TGTGCCAGCTCACCACCGGCCCGCACAGATACGCAGTATTTT
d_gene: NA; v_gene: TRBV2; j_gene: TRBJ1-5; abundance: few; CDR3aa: CASTLMGGSQPQHF; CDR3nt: TGTGCCAGCACTTTAATGGGAGGCAGCCAGCCCCAGCATTTT
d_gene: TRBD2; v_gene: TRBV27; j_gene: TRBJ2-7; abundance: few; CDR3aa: CASSPTSGRYEQYF; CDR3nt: TGTGCCAGCAGCCCGACTAGCGGGAGATACGAGCAGTACTTC
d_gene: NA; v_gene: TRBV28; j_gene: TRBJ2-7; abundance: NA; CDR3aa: CASSPPPGVNEQYF; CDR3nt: TGTGCCAGCAGTCCCCCCCCGGGGGTGAACGAGCAGTACTTC
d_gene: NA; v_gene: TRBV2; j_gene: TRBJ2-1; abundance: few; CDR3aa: CASSLESGNNEQFF; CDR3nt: TGTGCCAGCAGTTTAGAAAGCGGAAACAATGAGCAGTTCTTC
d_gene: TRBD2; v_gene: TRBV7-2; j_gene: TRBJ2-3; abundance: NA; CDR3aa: CASSLTSGTDTQYF; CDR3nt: TGTGCCAGCAGCTTGACTAGCGGCACAGATACGCAGTATTTT
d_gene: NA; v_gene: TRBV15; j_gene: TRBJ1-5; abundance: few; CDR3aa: CATSRAQGPYSNQPQHF; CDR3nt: TGTGCCACCAGCAGAGCTCAGGGACCTTATAGCAATCAGCCCCAGCATTTT
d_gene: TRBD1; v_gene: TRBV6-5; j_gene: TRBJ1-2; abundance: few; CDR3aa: CASRGGDRVGGYTF; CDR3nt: TGTGCCAGCAGAGGGGGCGACAGGGTCGGAGGCTACACCTTC
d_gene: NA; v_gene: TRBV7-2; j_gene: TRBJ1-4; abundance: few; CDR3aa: CASSLHTPEAKLFF; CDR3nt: TGTGCCAGCAGCCTACACACCCCGGAGGCAAAACTGTTTTTT
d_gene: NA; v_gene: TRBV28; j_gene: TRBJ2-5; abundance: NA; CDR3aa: CASSWGSTRGETQYF; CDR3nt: TGTGCCAGCAGTTGGGGATCGACTAGAGGGGAGACCCAGTACTTC
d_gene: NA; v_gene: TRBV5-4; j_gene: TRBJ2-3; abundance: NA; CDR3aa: CASSSQSADTQYF; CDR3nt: TGTGCCAGCAGCTCGCAAAGCGCAGATACGCAGTATTTT
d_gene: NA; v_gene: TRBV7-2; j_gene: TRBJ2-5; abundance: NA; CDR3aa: CASSPNQETQYF; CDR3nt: TGTGCCAGCAGCCCAAACCAAGAGACCCAGTACTTC
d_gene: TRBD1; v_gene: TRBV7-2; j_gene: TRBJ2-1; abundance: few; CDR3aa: CASSPRGTGSYNEQFF; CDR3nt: TGTGCCAGCAGCCCCCGTGGGACAGGCTCCTACAATGAGCAGTTCTTC
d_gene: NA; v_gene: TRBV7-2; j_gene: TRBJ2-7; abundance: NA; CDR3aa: CASSFLSYEQYF; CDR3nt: TGTGCCAGCAGCTTCCTCTCCTACGAGCAGTACTTC
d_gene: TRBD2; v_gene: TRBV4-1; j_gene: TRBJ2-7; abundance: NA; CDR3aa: CASSSTSGKVYEQYF; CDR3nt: TGCGCCAGCAGCTCAACTAGCGGGAAGGTCTACGAGCAGTACTTC